The 4 T cell receptor beta chains below come from one sample, sequenced in a study of cytomegalovirus exposure and HLA in healthy donors. PCR was performed using 60 Vbeta and 13 Jbeta primers. Sequenced by immunoSEQ multiplex PCR; TCRdb stores in-frame clones only, minus some. The sample records some 150,000 clones, roughly 80% being singletons. The source material was PBMCs. These receptors were obtained from a man aged 25 to 40 in good health and CMV-seropositive.

The rearrangement joins TRBV9 to TRBJ1-2, with TRBD1 matching over 10 bases. The junction had 4 bases not matched to a gene; V was cut back by 3 bases and J by 2 bases. Germline values: CDR1 SGDLS, CDR2 YYNGEE. The length of the CDR3 is 15 residues. The CDR3 coding sequence is TGTGCCAGCAGCGAGAGGACAGGGGGGAACTATGGCTACACCTTC. Its protein product is CASSERTGGNYGYTF.

This sequence joins TRBV19 and TRBJ2-3; maybe TRBD1 (5 bases). Germline V gene sequence: CDR1 LNHDA, CDR2 SQIVND (reference sequence). This CDR3 has 15 residues. With 4 bases removed from V and 0 bases from J, the gap between germline ends came to 11 bases. The CDR3 region has the DNA TGTGCCAGTAGTAAGACAGACTCTAGCACAGATACGCAGTATTTT. Translated: CASSKTDSSTDTQYF. The whole variable domain, filled in from reference TRBV19 and TRBJ2-3, reads DGGITQSPKYLFRKEGQNVTLSCEQNLNHDAMYWYRQDPGQGLRLIYYSQIVNDFQKGDIAEGYSVSREKKESFPLTVTSAQKNPTAFYLCASSKTDSSTDTQYFGPGTRLTVL.

The V and J genes are TRBV5-6 and TRBJ2-1; tentative D call: TRBD2 (6 bases). There are 15 residues in the CDR3. Trimming took 4 bases from V and 5 from J, leaving 16 bases between them. Germline V gene lookup returns CDR1 SGHDT and CDR2 YYEEEE. CDR3 sequence reads: CASSDPGLTNNEQFF. The DNA for the CDR3 is TGTGCCAGCAGCGATCCGGGACTCACCAACAATGAGCAGTTCTTC.

J is TRBJ1-2 and V is TRBV6-5; a possible D gene is TRBD1 (5 bases). This CDR3 comprises 13 residues. Trimming pared 4 bases from V and 2 bases from J, leaving 8 bases between. Germline V gene data show CDR1 as MNHEY and CDR2 as SVGAGI. This CDR3 reads CASSSRQNYGYTF. The CDR3 nucleotides are TGTGCCAGCAGTTCTCGACAGAACTATGGCTACACCTTC.